The 13 T cell receptor beta chains below all came from one sample that was sequenced in a study of cytomegalovirus exposure and HLA in healthy donors. The primer mix had 60 Vbeta and 13 Jbeta primers. This table comes from immunoSEQ multiplex PCR, and its TCRdb copy is limited to in-frame clones, with some not included. The sample contains 100,000 to 150,000 clones, approximately 80% of which appear only once. The sequenced sample was PBMCs. These receptors all come from a male donor in good health and CMV-seropositive.

V usage is TRBV7-8 and J usage is TRBJ1-2; 10 bases fit TRBD1. J gave up 8 bases and V 4 bases, and 7 bases lay outside the gene matches. This CDR3 contains 14 residues. Germline-derived CDR1 and CDR2 are SGHVS and FQNEAQ. The CDR3: CASSSDRGPGGYTF. The CDR3 nucleotides read TGTGCCAGCAGCTCAGACAGGGGGCCGGGAGGCTACACCTTC.

The rearrangement joins TRBV28 to TRBJ2-1, with D possibly being TRBD2 (5 bases). Trimming left V 5 bases short and J 10 bases short, with 18 bases between. The CDR3 is 14 residues long. Germline-derived CDR1 and CDR2 are MDHEN and SYDVKM. CDR3 in DNA: TGTGCCAGCAGTCAACTAGTGGTGCAGGTCGAGCAGTTCTTC. Translation gives CASSQLVVQVEQFF.

In nucleotides, the CDR3 is TGTGCCATCAGTGAGTCCGACAGGGAAGCTTTCTTT. Translating it yields CAISESDREAFF. The chain carries TRBV10-3 and TRBJ1-1; D might be TRBD1 (6 bases). The CDR3 covers 12 residues. Looked up from germline, CDR1 is ENHRY and CDR2 is SYGVKD. The V and J ends lost 0 bases and 8 bases respectively, with 7 bases between them.

The chain links TRBV7-2 to TRBJ2-7; a possible D gene is TRBD2 (6 bases). V dropped 4 bases and J dropped 3 bases, with 13 bases sitting between them. CDR3 length equals 14 residues. CDR1 and CDR2 from the germline V gene are SGHTA and FQGNSA. CDR3 region: CASSSPRRGYEQYF. For the CDR3, the DNA is TGTGCCAGCAGCTCCCCTCGGCGGGGCTACGAGCAGTACTTC. The full variable domain, completed using reference TRBV7-2 and TRBJ2-7, is GAGVSQSPSNKVTEKGKDVELRCDPISGHTALYWYRQSLGQGLEFLIYFQGNSAPDKSGLPSDRFSAERTGGSVSTLTIQRTQQEDSAVYLCASSSPRRGYEQYFGPGTRLTVT.

The V gene is TRBV10-3, the J gene TRBJ2-5; 7 nucleotides agree with TRBD2. The CDR3 runs 19 residues. CDR1 and CDR2 (germline): ENHRY, SYGVKD. Losses at the gene ends were 2 bases for V and 5 bases for J; bases not matched to a gene: 20. The CDR3 spells CAISETTGGEGRPRETQYF. The CDR3 DNA reads as TGTGCCATCAGTGAGACAACTGGGGGGGAGGGCCGGCCACGGGAGACCCAGTACTTC.

V is TRBV19 and J is TRBJ2-2, with TRBD2 as a possible D gene (5 bases). The CDR3 runs 15 residues. The V gene's germline CDR1 is LNHDA and CDR2 SQIVND (reference sequence). Trimming removed 6 bases at V and 5 bases at J, with 16 bases between. DNA of the CDR3: TGTGCCAGTAGGGGGTCGGGGTGGCGGACCGGGGAGCTGTTTTTT. Protein: CASRGSGWRTGELFF.

The V and J genes are TRBV11-3 and TRBJ2-7; 10 bases match TRBD2. The length of the CDR3 is 16 residues. Germline values: CDR1 SGHNT, CDR2 YENEEA. V shed 5 bases and J 6 bases; nucleotides not matched to a gene: 13. The CDR3 here is CASSPEPSGSVSEQYF. Here the CDR3 DNA reads TGTGCCAGCAGCCCCGAACCTAGCGGGAGTGTCAGCGAGCAGTACTTC.

The rearrangement links TRBV4-2 to TRBJ2-7, with D unclear. This CDR3 contains 13 residues. The V gene's germline CDR1 is LGHNA and CDR2 YNFKEQ. V was pared by 0 bases and J by 6 bases, with 9 bases between. The CDR3 sequence is CASSQDLGSEQYF. The CDR3 coding sequence is TGTGCCAGCAGCCAAGATCTAGGTTCCGAGCAGTACTTC.

The chain recombines TRBV7-2 with TRBJ2-1; 10 nucleotides agree with TRBD2. Germline-derived CDR1 and CDR2 are SGHTA and FQGNSA. J gave up 6 bases and V 4 bases, and 6 bases lay outside the gene matches. This CDR3 contains 15 residues. The CDR3 protein is CASSSLAGEANEQFF. The CDR3, as DNA: TGTGCCAGCAGCTCCCTAGCGGGAGAGGCCAATGAGCAGTTCTTC.

J is TRBJ2-1 and V is TRBV27, with 10 nucleotides matching TRBD2. J gave up 6 bases and V 4 bases, and 12 bases lay outside the gene matches. The germline V gene has CDR1 MNHEY and CDR2 SMNVEV (reference sequence). The CDR3 length is 17 residues. In DNA form, the CDR3 reads TGTGCCAGCAGTTCGCTGTCTAGCGGGAGACAGAGCAATGAGCAGTTCTTC. It yields the protein CASSSLSSGRQSNEQFF.

The chain has TRBV27 and TRBJ2-1, with 9 bases matching TRBD2. The V and J ends lost 3 bases and 9 bases, in that order; junction bases with no gene match: 15. CDR1 and CDR2 (germline): MNHEY, SMNVEV (reference sequence). CDR3 length: 17 amino acids. The CDR3 spells CASSFPRSGSAGSEQFF. CDR3 bases: TGTGCCAGCAGTTTTCCCCGTAGCGGGAGCGCGGGTAGTGAGCAGTTCTTC.

This rearrangement joins TRBV11-3 to TRBJ2-3; the match to TRBD1 covers 7 bases. Per germline, CDR1 SGHNT and CDR2 YENEEA. This CDR3 contains 13 residues. V shed 5 bases and J 3 bases; nucleotides not matched to a gene: 2. For the CDR3, the DNA is TGTGCCAGCAGCCTACAGGGGACAGATACGCAGTATTTT. Translating it yields CASSLQGTDTQYF. Full variable domain (rest looked up from reference TRBV11-3 and TRBJ2-3): EAGVVQSPRYKIIEKKQPVAFWCNPISGHNTLYWYLQNLGQGPELLIRYENEEAVDDSQLPKDRFSAERLKGVDSTLKIQPAELGDSAVYLCASSLQGTDTQYFGPGTRLTVL.

V and J are TRBV19 and TRBJ1-5, with 12 bases aligning to TRBD1. J lost 6 bases, V lost 7 bases, and 7 bases had no gene match. The length of the CDR3 is 15 residues. Germline V gives CDR1 LNHDA, CDR2 SQIVND (reference sequence). The CDR3, as DNA: TGTGCCAGTAATGCCGGGACAGGGGGCTTTCAGCCCCAGCATTTT. It encodes CASNAGTGGFQPQHF.